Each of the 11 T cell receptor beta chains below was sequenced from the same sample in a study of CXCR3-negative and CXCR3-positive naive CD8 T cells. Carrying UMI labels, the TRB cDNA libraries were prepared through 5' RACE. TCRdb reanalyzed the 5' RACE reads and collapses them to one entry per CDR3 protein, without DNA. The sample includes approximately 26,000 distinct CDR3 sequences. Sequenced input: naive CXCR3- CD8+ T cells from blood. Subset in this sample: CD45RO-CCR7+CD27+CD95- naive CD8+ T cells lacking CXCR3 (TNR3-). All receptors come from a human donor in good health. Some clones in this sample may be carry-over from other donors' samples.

The CDR3 is CASTGLVEETQYF. The chain recombines TRBV2 with TRBJ2-5; TCRdb names TRBD2, which stays unverified in the absence of DNA. This CDR3 contains 13 residues. Germline CDR1 is SNHLY and CDR2 is FYNNEI.

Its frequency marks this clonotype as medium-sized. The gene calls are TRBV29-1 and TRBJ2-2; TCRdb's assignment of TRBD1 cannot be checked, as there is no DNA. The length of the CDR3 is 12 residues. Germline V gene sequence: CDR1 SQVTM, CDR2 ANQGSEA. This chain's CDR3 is CSARQYTGELFF.

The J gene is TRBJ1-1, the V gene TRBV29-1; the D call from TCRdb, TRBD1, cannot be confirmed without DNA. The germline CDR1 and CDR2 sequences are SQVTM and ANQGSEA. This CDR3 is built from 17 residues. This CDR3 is CSVAQAGTGRMNTEAFF.

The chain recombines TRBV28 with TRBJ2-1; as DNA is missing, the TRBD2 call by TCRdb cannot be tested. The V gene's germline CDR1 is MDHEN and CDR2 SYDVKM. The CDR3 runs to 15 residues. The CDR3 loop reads CASSPLAGGENEQFF.

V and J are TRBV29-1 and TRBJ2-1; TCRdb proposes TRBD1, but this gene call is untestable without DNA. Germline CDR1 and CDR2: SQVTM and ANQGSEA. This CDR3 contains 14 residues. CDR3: CSVDGGDSYNEQFF.

The CDR3 reads CASSYTLAGVAYEQYF. V and J are TRBV6-5 and TRBJ2-7; there is no DNA to check the TCRdb D call of TRBD1. Per germline, CDR1 MNHEY and CDR2 SVGAGI. The CDR3 consists of 16 residues.

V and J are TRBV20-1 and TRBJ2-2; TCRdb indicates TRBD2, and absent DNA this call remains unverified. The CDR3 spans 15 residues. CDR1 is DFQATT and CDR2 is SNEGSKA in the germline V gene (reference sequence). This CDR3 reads CSARDIGLNTGELFF.

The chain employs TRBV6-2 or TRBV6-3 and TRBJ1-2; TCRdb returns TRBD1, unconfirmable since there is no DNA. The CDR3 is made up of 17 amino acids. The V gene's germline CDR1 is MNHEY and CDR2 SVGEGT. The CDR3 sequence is CASRTGVGVAANYGYTF.

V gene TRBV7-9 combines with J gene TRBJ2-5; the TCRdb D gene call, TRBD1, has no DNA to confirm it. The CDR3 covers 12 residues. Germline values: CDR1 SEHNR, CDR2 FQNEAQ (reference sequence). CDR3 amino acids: CASSLGTETQYF. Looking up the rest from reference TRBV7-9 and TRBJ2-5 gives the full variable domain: DTGVSQNPRHKITKRGQNVTFRCDPISEHNRLYWYRQTLGQGPEFLTYFQNEAQLEKSRLLSDRFSAERPKGSFSTLEIQRTEQGDSAMYLCASSLGTETQYFGPGTRLLVL.

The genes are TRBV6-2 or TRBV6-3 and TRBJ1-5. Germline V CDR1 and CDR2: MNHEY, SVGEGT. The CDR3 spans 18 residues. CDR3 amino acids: CASSQGGMAGSGNQPQHF.

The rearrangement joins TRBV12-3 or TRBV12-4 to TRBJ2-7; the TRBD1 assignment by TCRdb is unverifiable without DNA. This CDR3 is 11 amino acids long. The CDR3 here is CASRKGNEQYF.